The 2 T cell receptor beta chains given below trace back to one sample, sequenced in a study of blood T cell repertoires in COVID-19. The method was immunoSEQ multiplex PCR; TCRdb's version includes in-frame clones alone and lacks a portion of them. This sample has some 48,000 clones, with more than 70% found just once. The material sequenced was peripheral blood. These receptors were obtained from a human donor in a cohort sampled during active COVID-19.

This chain joins TRBV2 and TRBJ2-3, with TRBD2 matching 10 bases. The germline gives CDR1 SNHLY, CDR2 FYNNEI. This CDR3 has 16 amino acids. Trimming took 4 bases from V and 1 from J; bases not matched to a gene: 5. The CDR3 bases are TGTGCCAGCAGTGCTGGGACTAGCGCGGGCACAGATACGCAGTATTTT. This gives the protein CASSAGTSAGTDTQYF.

A single count supports this clone. The CDR3 bases are TGCGCCAGCAGCTTAGCGGGGGGGAAAGGGGATGAGCAGTTCTTC. The encoded protein is CASSLAGGKGDEQFF. This rearrangement joins TRBV5-1 to TRBJ2-1, with 10 bases identical to TRBD2. Germline V gene sequence: CDR1 SGHRS, CDR2 YFSETQ. The CDR3 runs 15 residues. V lost 2 bases to trimming and J lost 8 bases; unmatched junction nucleotides: 7.